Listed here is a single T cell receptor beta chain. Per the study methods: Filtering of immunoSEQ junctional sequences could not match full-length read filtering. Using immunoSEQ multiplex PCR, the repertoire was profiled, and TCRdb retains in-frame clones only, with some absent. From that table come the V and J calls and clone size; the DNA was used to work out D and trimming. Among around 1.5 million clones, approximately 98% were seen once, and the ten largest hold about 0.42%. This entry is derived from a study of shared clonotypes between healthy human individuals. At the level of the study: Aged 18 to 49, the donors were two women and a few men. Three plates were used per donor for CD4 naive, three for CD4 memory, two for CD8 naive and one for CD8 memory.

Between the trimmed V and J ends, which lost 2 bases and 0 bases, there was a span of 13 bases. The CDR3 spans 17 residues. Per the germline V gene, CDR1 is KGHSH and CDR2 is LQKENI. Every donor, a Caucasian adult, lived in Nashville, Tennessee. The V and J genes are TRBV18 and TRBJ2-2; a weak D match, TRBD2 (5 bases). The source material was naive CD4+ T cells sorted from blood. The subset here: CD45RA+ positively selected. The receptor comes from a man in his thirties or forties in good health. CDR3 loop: CASSPIEGVANTGELFF. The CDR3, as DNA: TGTGCCAGCTCACCAATTGAGGGAGTGGCGAACACCGGGGAGCTGTTTTTT.